What follows are 14 T cell receptor beta chains derived from one specimen sequenced in a study of tumor-infiltrating lymphocytes in glioblastoma multiforme. Multiple V-beta primers and a C-beta primer amplified TCRB from RNA. TCRdb analysed the multiplex PCR reads with MiXCR anew, one entry per CDR3 protein. The table has 25,000 to 35,000 distinct CDR3 sequences, 61% seen once. Sequencing input: brain tumor tissue. All receptors derive from a male donor with glioblastoma.

The V call is TRBV11-2, the J call TRBJ2-5, with 7 bases that match TRBD2. The CDR3 extends over 13 amino acids. Germline trimming cut 5 bases from V and 5 bases from J; bases unmatched to any gene: 5. Germline CDR1 SGHAT, CDR2 FQNNGV. CDR3 bases: TGTGCCAGCAGCCCCCAGCGGGGTGAGACCCAGTACTTC. As protein: CASSPQRGETQYF.

The chain is built from TRBV6-2 or TRBV6-3 and TRBJ2-3; D call uncertain. CDR1 is MNHEY, CDR2 SVGEGT, per germline. The V gene lost 7 bases and the J gene lost 1 base, with 18 bases spanning the gap. This CDR3 is 16 amino acids long. This CDR3 is CASTDLSRKGTDTQYF. The CDR3, as DNA: TGTGCCAGCACCGATCTTTCTCGGAAGGGCACAGATACGCAGTATTTT.

The rearrangement joins TRBV6-1 to TRBJ2-2; the D call may be TRBD1 or TRBD2 (6 bases each). From germline, CDR1 is MNHNS and CDR2 SASEGT. The CDR3 totals 12 residues. The CDR3 DNA is TGTGCTTCGGGGGCGCGGACCGGGGAGCTGTTTTTT. Translating it yields CASGARTGELFF.

A word on this clonotype: This sequence may be a read error, since a much larger clone differs from it by one base. The chain couples TRBV29-1 to TRBJ2-7; D is unclear. CDR1 is SQVTM, CDR2 ANQGSEA, per germline. This CDR3 has 11 residues. The chain's CDR3 is CIVRPNTEQYF. The DNA for the CDR3 is TGCATCGTACGACCCAACACTGAGCAGTACTTC.

As for this clonotype: Being one base from a much bigger clone, this may be a read error. V and J are TRBV28 and TRBJ1-6; possible D gene TRBD1, 5 bases. Looked up from germline, CDR1 is MDHEN and CDR2 is SYDVKM. The V end was cut by 7 bases, the J end by 10 bases, with 20 bases between. The CDR3 has 15 amino acids. CDR3: CASTQMGDLGSPLHF. The CDR3 DNA reads as TGTGCCAGCACTCAGATGGGGGATCTTGGGTCACCCCTCCACTTT.

In this sample, this clonotype turned up many times. The rearrangement uses TRBV5-1 and TRBJ2-1; 7 nucleotides line up with TRBD2. The CDR3 loop spans 17 amino acids. Trimming cost V 5 bases and J 3 bases; bases outside gene matches: 14. The germline V gene encodes CDR1 SGHRS and CDR2 YFSETQ. The DNA of the CDR3 is TGCGCCAGCAGGCCCTCAGAGGGAGGGGTTATCTACAATGAGCAGTTCTTC. Protein product: CASRPSEGGVIYNEQFF.

Remarks on this clonotype: The conserved closing phenylalanine or tryptophan is absent in this CDR3, likely reflecting a read error. V usage is TRBV20-1 and J usage is TRBJ1-5; the D is unclear. V shed 3 bases and J shed 1 base, with 13 bases lying between them. This CDR3 is built from 15 residues. CDR1 and CDR2 (germline): DFQATT, SNEGSKA (reference sequence). The CDR3 DNA is TGCAGTGCTAGGAAAGGGCCAAAAAGCAATCAGCCCCAGCATCTT. Amino acids: CSARKGPKSNQPQHL.

The chain couples TRBV12-3 or TRBV12-4 to TRBJ1-2; D ambiguous. Trimming stripped 11 bases from V and 8 bases from J, with 21 bases between. This CDR3 has 13 amino acids. In DNA form, the CDR3 reads TGTGCCTGCATTTGGACGGACCGCGGGGGCTACACCTTC. Translation: CACIWTDRGGYTF.

The table lists this clonotype with a count of one. Possible read error: a much larger clone is one base away. The CDR3 sequence is CATTDGADTQYF. The CDR3 bases are TGTGCCACCACTGATGGGGCAGATACGCAGTATTTT. The chain has TRBV24-1 and TRBJ2-3, with D unclear. This CDR3 has 12 amino acids. Germline CDR1 is KGHDR and CDR2 is SFDVKD.

Note on this clonotype: At one of its ends the junction is not consistent with the germline gene, which may arise from a read error. The CDR3, as DNA: TGTGTCAGCAGCTTTTCCACCATACCTAGCACAGATATGCAGTATTTT. Protein: CVSSFSTIPSTDMQYF. The chain uses TRBV11-3 and TRBJ2-3, with a weak D call TRBD2 (5 bases). The CDR3 contains 16 residues. Germline-derived CDR1 and CDR2 are SGHNT and YENEEA.

In its sample, this clonotype was seen many times. The chain joins TRBV20-1 to TRBJ1-2; 7 bases agree with TRBD1. Germline V lookup: CDR1 DFQATT, CDR2 SNEGSKA (reference sequence). The CDR3 runs to 12 residues. The junction had 8 bases not matched to a gene; V was cut back by 6 bases and J by 7 bases. The CDR3 coding sequence is TGCAGTGCCGACAGGGACCGTAGTGGCTACACCTTC. Its protein is CSADRDRSGYTF.

To note about this clonotype: Germline and junction disagree at one end, which may indicate a read error. The chain recombines TRBV29-1 with TRBJ1-1, with 7 positions matching TRBD1. From germline, CDR1 is SQVTM and CDR2 ANQGSEA. There are 12 residues in the CDR3. CDR3 sequence (DNA): TGCAGCGTTGAACCGATCAGGGGGGAAGCATTCTTT. Its protein is CSVEPIRGEAFF. Full variable domain (rest looked up from reference TRBV29-1 and TRBJ1-1): SAVISQKPSRDICQRGTSLTIQCQVDSQVTMMFWYRQQPGQSLTLIATANQGSEATYESGFVIDKFPISRPNLTFSTLTVSNMSPEDSSIYLCSVEPIRGEAFFGQGTRLTVV.

On this clonotype: A read error is possible here, since a much larger clone lies one base away. The chain links TRBV5-1 to TRBJ1-2; D is unresolved. CDR1 and CDR2 from the germline V gene are SGHRS and YFSETQ. The CDR3 runs 13 residues. CDR3 region: CASSLTVNCGYTF. For the CDR3, the DNA is TGCGCCAGCAGCCTGACGGTGAACTGTGGCTACACCTTC.

The table lists this clonotype with a count of one. A read error may produce the germline difference seen at one junction end. The V and J genes are TRBV7-9 and TRBJ2-2; the D is unclear. In germline, CDR1 is SEHNR, CDR2 FQNEAQ (reference sequence). The CDR3 runs 15 residues. The CDR3 DNA reads TGTGCCAGCCGCTTATTGGGGTCGGACACCGGGGAGCTGTTTTTT. As protein: CASRLLGSDTGELFF.